This record looks at one T cell receptor beta chain sequence and its context. Study processing details: Amplification of reference gene primers was used by the study to estimate nucleated cell counts. The repertoire was sequenced with immunoSEQ multiplex PCR; TCRdb's copy has only in-frame clones and lacks some. The V and J calls and clone size were taken over from that table, and D and trimming were inferred from the DNA. The sample shows about 110,000 clones, approximately 87% of them seen only once. The entry originates in a study of blood T cell repertoires in COVID-19. Looking at the study overall: Collection of acute and convalescent COVID-19 samples took place in the United States, Italy and Spain. T cells, B-cell-depleted T cells, or PBMCs supplied cDNA or gDNA.

Trimming cost V 6 bases and J 3 bases, with 18 bases left between them. CDR3 length equals 16 residues. Germline CDR1 is MRHNA and CDR2 is SNTAGT. The receptor's source is a woman aged 55 to 70 with acute or convalescent COVID-19. Sequencing was performed on peripheral blood. The genes are TRBV6-4 and TRBJ1-5; a weak D match, TRBD1 (6 bases). The CDR3 DNA sequence: TGTGCCAGCAGCGTCCCCCTACAGGGAATCAATCAGCCCCAGCATTTT. It specifies CASSVPLQGINQPQHF.